The text below deals with one TCR beta chain. Other DNA sequences in the same sample also yield this CDR3. These data come from a study of blood T cell repertoires in COVID-19. Study background: The samples span acute and convalescent COVID-19 from the United States, Italy and Spain. PBMCs, B-cell-depleted T cells, or T cells provided the cDNA or gDNA that made up the material.

V shed 6 bases and J shed 7 bases, with 7 bases lying between them. CDR3 length: 11 amino acids. The germline V gene has CDR1 LGHDT and CDR2 YNNKEL (reference sequence). In the authors' methods: Estimation of nucleated cell counts relied on the amplification of reference gene primers. Assay used: immunoSEQ multiplex PCR; TCRdb lists only in-frame clones, some missing. For V, J and clone size, that table is used; D and trimming come from the DNA. The sample has about 90,000 clones; 91% are singletons. The clonotype was recovered from a human donor with active COVID-19. The donor label of this sample is uncertain. Source material: peripheral blood. The chain links TRBV3-1 (or the pseudogene TRBV3-2) to TRBJ2-1; D is unclear. The CDR3 spells CASSLINEQFF. CDR3 DNA sequence: TGTGCCAGCAGTCTAATTAATGAGCAGTTCTTC.